This TCR beta chain originates from a study of T cells after posttransplantation cyclophosphamide. Using immunoSEQ multiplex PCR, the repertoire was profiled, and TCRdb retains in-frame clones only, with some absent. Altogether tens of thousands of clones are present, about 90% being singletons, with the ten largest covering over 2%. The CDR3 has 12 residues. Looked up from germline, CDR1 is MNHEY and CDR2 is SMNVEV (reference sequence). Trimming shortened V by 3 bases and J by 4 bases, and 4 bases separated the two germline ends. Busulfan-fludarabine conditioning, marrow transplant, and cyclophosphamide on days +3 and +4 were administered.

Sequencing used PBMCs, obtained about 62 days after allogeneic stem cell transplant with posttransplant cyclophosphamide. This sequence originates from a male patient aged 60 to 75 who received an allogeneic stem cell transplant from a related donor and was CMV-positive. Some T cells could come from the graft donor. The chain links TRBV27 to TRBJ1-5; D is unclear. CDR3 loop: CASSFSNQPQHF. The CDR3, as DNA: TGTGCCAGCAGTTTCAGTAATCAGCCCCAGCATTTT.